This TCR beta chain was sequenced in a study of blood T cell repertoires in COVID-19. The germline V and J ends were trimmed by 4 bases and 7 bases, with 11 bases remaining between them. The CDR3 length is 13 residues. Germline V CDR1 and CDR2: SNHLY, FYNNEI. The table came from immunoSEQ multiplex PCR; TCRdb's copy has only in-frame clones and leaves some out. The sample has over 400,000 clones, less than 90% seen once. This clone was seen just once. Participant reports of clinical history set cohort assignment. Cohort 3 donors were reported recovered after two negative PCRs, clearance, or symptom resolution.

The sample comprised PBMCs or T cells enriched from blood (not recorded which). The sequence was collected from a woman aged 55-69 years who had recovered from COVID-19. This chain links TRBV2 with TRBJ2-1; D possibly corresponds to TRBD1 (7 bases). CDR3 sequence (DNA): TGTGCCAGCAGTGGGAGGGGGCGAAATGAGCAGTTCTTC. This codes for CASSGRGRNEQFF.